The 5 T cell receptor beta chains given below trace back to one sample, sequenced in a study of blood T cell repertoires in COVID-19. Clones were sequenced by immunoSEQ multiplex PCR, and TCRdb holds only the in-frame ones, with some missing. The sample has about 170,000 clones, approximately 86% seen once. Input material: peripheral blood. Source of these receptors: a woman older than 75 with COVID-19, enrolled during active disease.

The V and J genes are TRBV19 and TRBJ1-4; perhaps TRBD1 as D (5 bases). Germline V CDR1 and CDR2: LNHDA, SQIVND (reference sequence). V shed 8 bases and J shed 8 bases, with 15 bases lying between them. CDR3 length: 13 residues. The CDR3 sequence is CASEPRRGEKLFF. CDR3 nucleotide sequence: TGTGCCAGTGAACCAAGGCGGGGGGAAAAACTGTTTTTT.

This rearrangement joins TRBV29-1 to TRBJ2-7, with 12 bases aligning to TRBD2. The V gene end was trimmed by 3 bases and the J gene end by 4 bases; junction bases not matched to a gene: 7. The CDR3 runs to 15 residues. Germline V gene lookup returns CDR1 SQVTM and CDR2 ANQGSEA. Written as DNA, the CDR3 is TGCAGCGTTGATACGACTAGCGGGAGCTTATACGAGCAGTACTTC. It specifies CSVDTTSGSLYEQYF.

The gene calls are TRBV11-2 and TRBJ2-1; D possibly corresponds to TRBD1 (6 bases). V was trimmed by 4 bases and J by 10 bases, leaving 17 bases between them. The CDR3 totals 14 residues. The germline V gene encodes CDR1 SGHAT and CDR2 FQNNGV. The CDR3 reads CASSSPAGDGEQFF. CDR3 sequence (DNA): TGTGCCAGCAGCTCCCCTGCAGGGGACGGCGAGCAGTTCTTC. The variable domain in full, completed from reference TRBV11-2 and TRBJ2-1, reads EAGVAQSPRYKIIEKRQSVAFWCNPISGHATLYWYQQILGQGPKLLIQFQNNGVVDDSQLPKDRFSAERLKGVDSTLKIQPAKLEDSAVYLCASSSPAGDGEQFFGPGTRLTVL.

This chain's CDR3 is CASSLGTSGANVLTF. Here the CDR3 DNA reads TGTGCCAGCAGTTTAGGCACCTCTGGGGCCAACGTCCTGACTTTC. The V and J genes are TRBV27 and TRBJ2-6; D unclear. V was cut by 2 bases and J by 0 bases, with 5 bases left in between. The germline gives CDR1 MNHEY, CDR2 SMNVEV (reference sequence). The CDR3 sequence is 15 residues long.

The chain employs TRBV3-1 (or the pseudogene TRBV3-2) and TRBJ1-6, with D unclear. V lost 6 bases and J 0 bases, leaving 6 bases between the germline ends. Germline-derived CDR1 and CDR2 are LGHDT and YNNKEL (reference sequence). This CDR3 has 14 residues. CDR3 DNA: TGTGCCAGCAGTTCCAGCTCCTATAATTCACCCCTCCACTTT. Its translation is CASSSSSYNSPLHF.